A single sample is the source of the 23 T cell receptor beta chains below, sequenced in a study of cytomegalovirus exposure and HLA in healthy donors. 13 Jbeta primers and 60 Vbeta primers were used for the PCR. The table came from immunoSEQ multiplex PCR; TCRdb's copy has only in-frame clones and leaves some out. The repertoire holds 130,000 to 150,000 clones, with approximately 80% as singletons. The sample taken for sequencing was PBMCs. The receptors here all came from a man younger than 35 in good health and CMV-seronegative.

The chain recombines TRBV30 with TRBJ2-1; 14 bases are a match to TRBD2. Looked up from germline, CDR1 is GTSNPN and CDR2 is SVGIG (reference sequence). The CDR3 is 22 amino acids. V was clipped by 3 bases and J by 2 bases; unmatched bases: 21. CDR3 bases: TGTGCCTGGAGCGGGCGACTAGCGGGAGGGCCCGCAATCCCCAAAACCTACAATGAGCAGTTCTTC. It specifies CAWSGRLAGGPAIPKTYNEQFF.

V usage is TRBV23-1 and J usage is TRBJ1-5; 8 bases match TRBD1. TRBV23-1 is known as an ORF, though its function is uncertain. V was pared by 0 bases and J by 5 bases, with 6 bases of the junction left unmatched. CDR3 length: 16 residues. In DNA, the CDR3 is TGCGCCAGCAGTCAATCGGCAGGGGGCGTCGATCAGCCCCAGCATTTT. This gives the protein CASSQSAGGVDQPQHF.

The J gene is TRBJ2-1, the V gene TRBV19, with a weak D call TRBD2 (6 bases). Trimming cost V 5 bases and J 2 bases, with 16 bases left between them. The germline V gene has CDR1 LNHDA and CDR2 SQIVND (reference sequence). CDR3 length: 16 residues. In DNA form, the CDR3 reads TGTGCCAGTAGTTATCGAAGCGGAGGGGCCTACAATGAGCAGTTCTTC. It encodes CASSYRSGGAYNEQFF. The complete variable domain, with remaining parts taken from reference TRBV19 and TRBJ2-1, reads DGGITQSPKYLFRKEGQNVTLSCEQNLNHDAMYWYRQDPGQGLRLIYYSQIVNDFQKGDIAEGYSVSREKKESFPLTVTSAQKNPTAFYLCASSYRSGGAYNEQFFGPGTRLTVL.

CDR3 DNA: TGTGCCAGCAGCGTAGAGGAGGGAGAAAAACTGTTTTTT. Amino acids: CASSVEEGEKLFF. The chain combines TRBV9 with TRBJ1-4; D call uncertain. Looked up from germline, CDR1 is SGDLS and CDR2 is YYNGEE. The CDR3 runs to 13 residues. Trimming shortened V by 0 bases and J by 8 bases, and 8 bases separated the two germline ends.

This clone was seen only once. The genes are TRBV7-7 and TRBJ2-1; 7 bases agree with TRBD1. V shed 5 bases and J 5 bases; nucleotides not matched to a gene: 9. Germline loops: CDR1 SSHAT, CDR2 FNYEAQ (reference sequence). The CDR3 loop spans 15 amino acids. CDR3 DNA sequence: TGTGCCAGCAGCCTAGGGGCAGGGGGTAACAATGAGCAGTTCTTC. It translates to CASSLGAGGNNEQFF.

J is TRBJ1-1 and V is TRBV10-1; TRBD1 aligns across 7 bases. Germline V CDR1 and CDR2: WNHNN, SYGVQD (reference sequence). After removal of 3 bases from V and 2 bases from J, the junction contained 6 bases not matched to a gene. CDR3 length equals 15 residues. The CDR3 protein is CASSDPGQPNTEAFF. In DNA form, the CDR3 reads TGCGCCAGCAGTGACCCGGGACAGCCCAACACTGAAGCTTTCTTT.

The CDR3 is CASSATGPGELFF. The CDR3 DNA sequence: TGTGCCAGCAGCGCAACAGGGCCCGGGGAGCTGTTTTTT. This chain connects TRBV7-3 to TRBJ2-2; D is possibly TRBD1 (6 bases). CDR3 length equals 13 residues. CDR1 is SGHTA and CDR2 is FQGTGA in the germline V gene. V was cut by 5 bases and J by 6 bases, with 10 bases left in between.

The rearrangement links TRBV2 to TRBJ1-3; TRBD1 aligns across 7 bases. The junction had 8 bases not matched to a gene; V was cut back by 6 bases and J by 0 bases. CDR1 is SNHLY and CDR2 is FYNNEI in the germline V gene. This CDR3 comprises 16 residues. The CDR3: CASRRQGGSSGNTIYF. CDR3 nucleotides: TGTGCCAGCAGACGACAGGGTGGAAGCTCTGGAAACACCATATATTTT.

This clone was seen a few times. V usage is TRBV6-1 and J usage is TRBJ2-7; D remains unclear. The CDR3 is made up of 14 amino acids. Germline V gene sequence: CDR1 MNHNS, CDR2 SASEGT. Trimming took off 3 bases at V and 3 bases at J, with 12 bases between the two ends. This CDR3 reads CASSDFIGYYEQYF. Written as DNA, the CDR3 is TGTGCCAGCAGTGATTTTATCGGTTACTACGAGCAGTACTTC.

The chain is built from TRBV9 and TRBJ2-2; maybe TRBD1 (5 bases). CDR1 and CDR2 from the germline V gene are SGDLS and YYNGEE. The CDR3 has 13 residues. Trimming removed 3 bases from V and 5 bases from J, with 8 bases in between. CDR3 nucleotides: TGTGCCAGCAGCGGGCAGGGAACCGGGGAGCTGTTTTTT. It is translated as CASSGQGTGELFF.

The chain uses TRBV7-8 and TRBJ2-7, with D tentatively TRBD1 (5 bases). Between the trimmed V and J ends, which lost 1 base and 2 bases, there was a span of 9 bases. Germline V lookup: CDR1 SGHVS, CDR2 FQNEAQ. The CDR3 runs 14 residues. CDR3 loop: CASSLGQGTYEQYF. In DNA, the CDR3 is TGTGCCAGCAGCTTAGGTCAGGGTACCTACGAGCAGTACTTC.

The chain joins TRBV7-6 to TRBJ1-5; D remains unclear. With 2 bases removed from V and 0 bases from J, the gap between germline ends came to 11 bases. The CDR3 is made up of 16 amino acids. CDR1 is SGHVS, CDR2 FNYEAQ, per germline. CDR3 loop: CASSLLRARSNQPQHF. The CDR3 bases are TGTGCCAGCAGCTTATTGCGGGCCCGTAGCAATCAGCCCCAGCATTTT.

The V and J genes are TRBV19 and TRBJ2-3, with D perhaps TRBD1 (7 bases). This CDR3 has 16 residues. Deletions cut 5 bases from V and 5 bases from J, with 20 bases between. Per germline, CDR1 LNHDA and CDR2 SQIVND (reference sequence). CDR3 DNA sequence: TGTGCCAGTAGTCCAATAAGGGGGCGGGACAGAGATACGCAGTATTTT. It codes for CASSPIRGRDRDTQYF.

This clone has a single count. CDR3 region: CATSAGALTGTDTQYF. CDR3 nucleotide sequence: TGTGCCACCAGTGCGGGGGCCTTGACAGGCACAGATACGCAGTATTTT. The chain combines TRBV15 with TRBJ2-3; maybe TRBD2 (7 bases). The CDR3 covers 16 residues. Per germline, CDR1 LNHNV and CDR2 YYDKDF (reference sequence). Deletions cut 6 bases from V and 1 base from J, with 17 bases between.

This chain uses TRBV29-1 with TRBJ1-4; TRBD1 matches 7 bases. Trimming cost V 5 bases and J 5 bases; bases outside gene matches: 8. This CDR3 has 14 amino acids. The germline V gene has CDR1 SQVTM and CDR2 ANQGSEA. This CDR3 is CSVTKTGKNEKLFF. CDR3 in DNA: TGCAGCGTTACCAAGACAGGGAAAAATGAAAAACTGTTTTTT.

The genes are TRBV19 and TRBJ1-5; 8 bases map to TRBD1. The ends lost 8 bases at V and 0 bases at J; junction bases unmatched: 6. CDR1 is LNHDA, CDR2 SQIVND, per germline (reference sequence). CDR3 size: 15 residues. The CDR3 DNA reads TGTGCCAGTTCTAGGACAGGGTATAGCAATCAGCCCCAGCATTTT. Translation gives CASSRTGYSNQPQHF. The entire variable domain, with the rest obtained from reference TRBV19 and TRBJ1-5, is as follows: DGGITQSPKYLFRKEGQNVTLSCEQNLNHDAMYWYRQDPGQGLRLIYYSQIVNDFQKGDIAEGYSVSREKKESFPLTVTSAQKNPTAFYLCASSRTGYSNQPQHFGDGTRLSIL.

This clone appeared a few times. The chain couples TRBV7-2 to TRBJ2-7; D not certain. The V gene lost 3 bases and the J gene lost 4 bases, with 10 bases spanning the gap. CDR1 is SGHTA, CDR2 FQGNSA, per germline. This CDR3 has 13 amino acids. Here the CDR3 DNA reads TGTGCCAGCAGCTTTGAGCAGGTATACGAGCAGTACTTC. Its protein product is CASSFEQVYEQYF.

The chain uses TRBV10-2 and TRBJ1-1, with a tentative D call TRBD1 (5 bases). Germline-derived CDR1 and CDR2 are WSHSY and SAAADI. The V end was cut by 6 bases, the J end by 4 bases, with 18 bases between. The CDR3 has 15 amino acids. The CDR3 protein is CASRPTDGGTTEAFF. CDR3 bases: TGCGCCAGCAGACCCACAGATGGAGGGACCACTGAAGCTTTCTTT.

CDR3 DNA: TGCGCCAGCAGCCAAGATCGGGATAGCAATCAGCCCCAGCATTTT. It encodes CASSQDRDSNQPQHF. The chain couples TRBV4-1 to TRBJ1-5; D remains unclear. Germline assignment: CDR1 MGHRA and CDR2 YSYEKL. CDR3 length: 15 amino acids. Trimming cost V 0 bases and J 0 bases, with 6 bases left between them.

V is TRBV2 and J is TRBJ2-7; D perhaps matches TRBD2 (5 bases). CDR1 is SNHLY, CDR2 FYNNEI, per germline. V was clipped by 1 base and J by 6 bases, with 13 bases between them. This CDR3 is built from 14 residues. The CDR3 protein is CASSEGLRGSEQYF. The CDR3 nucleotides are TGTGCCAGCAGTGAAGGTCTACGGGGATCCGAGCAGTACTTC.

The CDR3 is CASSQDYRTSGTYEQYF. CDR3 sequence (DNA): TGTGCCAGCAGCCAAGATTACCGGACTAGCGGAACCTACGAGCAGTACTTC. The chain carries TRBV4-2 and TRBJ2-7, with 10 bases aligning to TRBD2. The V gene end was trimmed by 0 bases and the J gene end by 2 bases; junction bases not matched to a gene: 7. The CDR3 runs 17 residues. Germline V gene sequence: CDR1 LGHNA, CDR2 YNFKEQ.

The V gene is TRBV7-2, the J gene TRBJ2-1; 8 bases fit TRBD2. V lost 2 bases, J lost 0 bases, and 9 bases stayed unmatched. The CDR3 is 18 amino acids. Germline-derived CDR1 and CDR2 are SGHTA and FQGNSA. The CDR3 loop is CASSLMLTSGSSYNEQFF. The CDR3 DNA is TGTGCCAGCAGCTTAATGTTAACTAGCGGAAGCTCCTACAATGAGCAGTTCTTC. Based on the CDR3 plus reference TRBV7-2 and TRBJ2-1, the full variable domain is GAGVSQSPSNKVTEKGKDVELRCDPISGHTALYWYRQSLGQGLEFLIYFQGNSAPDKSGLPSDRFSAERTGGSVSTLTIQRTQQEDSAVYLCASSLMLTSGSSYNEQFFGPGTRLTVL.

The chain links TRBV10-3 to TRBJ2-7, with TRBD2 matching 12 bases. Germline CDR1 is ENHRY and CDR2 is SYGVKD. The CDR3 runs 14 residues. Trimming at V came to 11 bases and at J to 5 bases, leaving 10 bases not matched to a gene. CDR3 bases: TGTGCCGCGACTAGCGGGAGTTCTGTCGACGAGCAGTACTTC. Amino acid sequence: CAATSGSSVDEQYF.